There are many counts of the clone carrying this T cell receptor (beta chain). This sample is drawn from a study of T cells in Graves' hyperthyroidism and ophthalmopathy. Study context: Before any treatment, at initial diagnosis, peripheral blood was collected.

There are 13 residues in the CDR3. V was shortened by 0 bases and J by 4 bases, with 8 bases between the two germline ends. Germline V gene sequence: CDR1 SGDLS, CDR2 YYNGEE. Authors of the study amplified TCR beta CDR3 regions from RNA transcripts. Researchers ran a first-round RT-PCR on the TCR CDR3 using the HTBI primer set. TCRdb processed the multiplex PCR reads anew with MiXCR; each CDR3 protein has one entry. In the table there are fewer than 350,000 distinct CDR3 sequences, around 20% of which are singletons. A lack of ophthalmopathy progression within 18 months defined stable Graves' hyperthyroidism.

The origin of this receptor is a woman aged 45-65 years with Graves' hyperthyroidism. The sample taken for sequencing was blood. The chain links TRBV9 to TRBJ2-7; possibly TRBD1 for D (5 bases). CDR3 region: CASSVEGMYEQYF. The CDR3 DNA is TGTGCCAGCAGCGTAGAGGGGATGTACGAGCAGTACTTC.